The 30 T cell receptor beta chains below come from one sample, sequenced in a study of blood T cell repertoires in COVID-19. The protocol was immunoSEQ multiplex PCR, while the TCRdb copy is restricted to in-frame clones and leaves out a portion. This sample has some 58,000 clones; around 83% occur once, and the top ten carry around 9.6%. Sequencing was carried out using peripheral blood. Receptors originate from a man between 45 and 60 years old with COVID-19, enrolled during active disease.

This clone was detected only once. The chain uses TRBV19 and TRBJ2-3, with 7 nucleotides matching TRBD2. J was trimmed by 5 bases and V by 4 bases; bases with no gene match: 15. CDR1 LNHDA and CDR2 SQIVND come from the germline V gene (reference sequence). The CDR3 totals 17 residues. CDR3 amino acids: CASSNPSRGSSRDTQYF. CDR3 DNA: TGTGCCAGTAGTAACCCTTCCCGCGGGAGCAGTAGAGATACGCAGTATTTT.

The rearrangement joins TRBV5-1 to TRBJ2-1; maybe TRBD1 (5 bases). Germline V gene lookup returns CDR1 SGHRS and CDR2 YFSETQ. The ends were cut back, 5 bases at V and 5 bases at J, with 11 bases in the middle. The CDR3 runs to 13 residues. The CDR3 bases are TGCGCCAGCAGTCCCAGGGTTGACAATGAGCAGTTCTTC. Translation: CASSPRVDNEQFF.

The CDR3 DNA follows: TGTGCCAGCAGTGATCGACAGGGTTTTGGTGAAGCTTTCTTT. Translating it yields CASSDRQGFGEAFF. The chain links TRBV6-1 to TRBJ1-1, with 7 bases lining up with TRBD1. The V segment lost 3 bases and the J segment 7 bases; nucleotides outside the gene matches: 8. The CDR3 loop spans 14 amino acids. CDR1 MNHNS and CDR2 SASEGT come from the germline V gene.

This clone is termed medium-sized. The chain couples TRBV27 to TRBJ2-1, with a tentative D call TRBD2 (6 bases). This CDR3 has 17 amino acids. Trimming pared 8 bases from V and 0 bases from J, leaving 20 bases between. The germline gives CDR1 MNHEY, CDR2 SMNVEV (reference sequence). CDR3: CASGQRLASSSYNEQFF. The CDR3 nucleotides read TGTGCCAGCGGTCAGAGGCTAGCGTCGAGCTCCTACAATGAGCAGTTCTTC.

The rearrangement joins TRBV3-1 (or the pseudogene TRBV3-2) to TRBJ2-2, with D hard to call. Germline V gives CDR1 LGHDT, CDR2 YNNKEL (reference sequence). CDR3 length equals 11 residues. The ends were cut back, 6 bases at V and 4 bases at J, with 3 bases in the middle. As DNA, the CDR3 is TGTGCCAGCAGGAGCACCGGGGAGCTGTTTTTT. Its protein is CASRSTGELFF.

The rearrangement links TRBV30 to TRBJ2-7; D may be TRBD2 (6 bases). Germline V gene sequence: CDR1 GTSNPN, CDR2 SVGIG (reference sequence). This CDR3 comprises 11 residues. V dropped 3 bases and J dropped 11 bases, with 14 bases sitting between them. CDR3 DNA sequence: TGTGCCTGGAGCACCCAGGGAGGAAAGTACTTC. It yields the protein CAWSTQGGKYF.

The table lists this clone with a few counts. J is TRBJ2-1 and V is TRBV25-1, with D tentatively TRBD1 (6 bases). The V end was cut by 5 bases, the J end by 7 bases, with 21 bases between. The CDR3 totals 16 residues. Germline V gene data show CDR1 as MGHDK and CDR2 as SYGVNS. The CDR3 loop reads CASSLRGSVRVNEQFF. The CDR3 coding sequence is TGTGCCAGCAGTTTAAGGGGGTCGGTTCGGGTGAATGAGCAGTTCTTC.

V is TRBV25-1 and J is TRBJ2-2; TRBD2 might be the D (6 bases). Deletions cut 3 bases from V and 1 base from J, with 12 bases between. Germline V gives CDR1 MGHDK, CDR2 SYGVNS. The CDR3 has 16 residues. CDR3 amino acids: CASSELAALNTGELFF. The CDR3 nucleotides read TGTGCCAGCAGTGAGTTAGCGGCCTTGAACACCGGGGAGCTGTTTTTT.

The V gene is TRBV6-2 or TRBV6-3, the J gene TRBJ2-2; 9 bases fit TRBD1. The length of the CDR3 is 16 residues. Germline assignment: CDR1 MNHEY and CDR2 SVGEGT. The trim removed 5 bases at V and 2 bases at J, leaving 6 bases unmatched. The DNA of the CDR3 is TGTGCCAGCAGTCCCTGGGGACAGGGAAACACCGGGGAGCTGTTTTTT. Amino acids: CASSPWGQGNTGELFF.

Here the CDR3 reads CASSPPTPYGYTF. The CDR3, as DNA: TGTGCCAGCAGTCCCCCTACCCCCTATGGCTACACCTTC. V and J are TRBV28 and TRBJ1-2, with unresolved D. The CDR3 spans 13 residues. V was shortened by 5 bases and J by 4 bases, with 11 bases between the two germline ends. The germline V gene has CDR1 MDHEN and CDR2 SYDVKM.

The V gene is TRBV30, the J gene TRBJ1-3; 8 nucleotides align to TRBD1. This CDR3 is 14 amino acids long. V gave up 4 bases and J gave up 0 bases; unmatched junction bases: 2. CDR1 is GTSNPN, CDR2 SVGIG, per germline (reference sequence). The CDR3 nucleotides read TGTGCCTGGACAGGGGGCCGCTCTGGAAACACCATATATTTT. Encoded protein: CAWTGGRSGNTIYF. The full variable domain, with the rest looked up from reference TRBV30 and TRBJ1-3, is SQTIHQWPATLVQPVGSPLSLECTVEGTSNPNLYWYRQAAGRGLQLLFYSVGIGQISSEVPQNLSASRPQDRQFILSSKKLLLSDSGFYLCAWTGGRSGNTIYFGEGSWLTVV.

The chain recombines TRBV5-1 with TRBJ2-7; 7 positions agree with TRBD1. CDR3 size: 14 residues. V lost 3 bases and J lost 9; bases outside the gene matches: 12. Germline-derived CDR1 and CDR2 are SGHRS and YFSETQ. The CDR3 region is CASSSGTDLRLQYF. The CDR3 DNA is TGCGCCAGCAGCTCCGGGACAGACCTAAGGTTGCAGTACTTC.

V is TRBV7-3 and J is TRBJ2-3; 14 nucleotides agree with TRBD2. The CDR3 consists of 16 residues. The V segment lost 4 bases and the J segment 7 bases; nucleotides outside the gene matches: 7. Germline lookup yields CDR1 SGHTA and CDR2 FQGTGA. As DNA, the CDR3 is TGTGCCAGCAGCTCCACGACTAGCGGGAGGGCCAATACGCAGTATTTT. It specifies CASSSTTSGRANTQYF.

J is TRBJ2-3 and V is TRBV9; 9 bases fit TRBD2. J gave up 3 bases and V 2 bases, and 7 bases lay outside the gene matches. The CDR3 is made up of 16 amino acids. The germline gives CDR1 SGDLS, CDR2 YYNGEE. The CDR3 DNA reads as TGTGCCAGCAGCGTGGGTCTAGCGGGATTGACAGATACGCAGTATTTT. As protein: CASSVGLAGLTDTQYF.

The CDR3 here is CASSQERGRTDGYTF. The DNA for the CDR3 is TGTGCCAGCAGCCAAGAAAGGGGGCGGACTGATGGCTACACCTTC. The V and J genes are TRBV4-2 and TRBJ1-2, with TRBD1 matching 7 bases. There are 15 residues in the CDR3. V lost 0 bases to trimming and J lost 6 bases; unmatched junction nucleotides: 7. In germline, CDR1 is LGHNA, CDR2 YNFKEQ.

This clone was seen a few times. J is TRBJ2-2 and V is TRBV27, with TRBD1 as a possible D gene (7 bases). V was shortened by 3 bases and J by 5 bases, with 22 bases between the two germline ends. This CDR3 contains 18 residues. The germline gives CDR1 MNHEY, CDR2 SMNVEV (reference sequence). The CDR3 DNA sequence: TGTGCCAGCAGTTTGTGGGGGGCCCGGGACAGAGGGACCGGGGAGCTGTTTTTT. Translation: CASSLWGARDRGTGELFF.

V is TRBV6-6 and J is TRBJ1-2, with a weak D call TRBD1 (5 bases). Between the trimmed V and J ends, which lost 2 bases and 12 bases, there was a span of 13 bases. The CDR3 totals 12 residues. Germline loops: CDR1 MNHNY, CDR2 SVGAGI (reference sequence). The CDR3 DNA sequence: TGTGCCAGCAGTTACGAAGATTCAGGGCACACCTTC. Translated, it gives CASSYEDSGHTF.

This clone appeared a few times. In nucleotides, the CDR3 is TGCGCCAGCAGCCAAGGCCTAACTAATGAAGCTTTCTTT. Translation gives CASSQGLTNEAFF. V and J are TRBV4-1 and TRBJ1-1; D is unclear. CDR1 and CDR2 from the germline V gene are MGHRA and YSYEKL. The V gene lost 1 base and the J gene lost 7 bases, with 10 bases spanning the gap. This CDR3 is built from 13 residues.

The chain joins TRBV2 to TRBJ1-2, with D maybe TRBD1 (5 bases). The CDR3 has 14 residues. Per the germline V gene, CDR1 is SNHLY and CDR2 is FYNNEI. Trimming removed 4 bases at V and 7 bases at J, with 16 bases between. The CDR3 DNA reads TGTGCCAGCAGTGGCGGGGGGACCCCCGGTGGCTACACCTTC. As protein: CASSGGGTPGGYTF.

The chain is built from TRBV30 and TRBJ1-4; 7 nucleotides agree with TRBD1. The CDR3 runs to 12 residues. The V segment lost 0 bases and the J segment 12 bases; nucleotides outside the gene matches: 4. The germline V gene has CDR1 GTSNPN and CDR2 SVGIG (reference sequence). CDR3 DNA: TGTGCCTGGAGTGTACAGGGGCGGGAACTGTTTTTT. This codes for CAWSVQGRELFF.

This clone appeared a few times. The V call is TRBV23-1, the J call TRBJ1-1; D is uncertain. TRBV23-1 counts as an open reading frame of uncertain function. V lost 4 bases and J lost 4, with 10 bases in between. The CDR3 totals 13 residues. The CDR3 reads CASSREGGTEAFF. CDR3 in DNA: TGCGCCAGCAGTCGTGAGGGTGGCACTGAAGCTTTCTTT.

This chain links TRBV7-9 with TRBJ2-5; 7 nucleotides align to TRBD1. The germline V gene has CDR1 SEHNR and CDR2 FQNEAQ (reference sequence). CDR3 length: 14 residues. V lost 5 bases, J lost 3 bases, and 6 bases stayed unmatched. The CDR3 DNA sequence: TGTGCCAGCAGCGGACGACAGGGAGAAGAGACCCAGTACTTC. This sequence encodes CASSGRQGEETQYF.

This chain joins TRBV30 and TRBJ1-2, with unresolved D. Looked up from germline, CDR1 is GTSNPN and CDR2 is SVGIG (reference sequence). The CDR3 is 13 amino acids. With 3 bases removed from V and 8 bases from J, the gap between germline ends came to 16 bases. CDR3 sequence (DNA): TGTGCCTGGAGAGGAGTAGGGTCGGGAGGCTACACCTTC. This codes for CAWRGVGSGGYTF.

In nucleotides, the CDR3 is TGTGCCAGCAGTTCGACAGGGGTATGGGGTAATGAGCAGTTCTTC. Translated, it gives CASSSTGVWGNEQFF. The chain recombines TRBV28 with TRBJ2-1; TRBD1 matches at 8 bases. This CDR3 is 15 amino acids long. Germline lookup yields CDR1 MDHEN and CDR2 SYDVKM. Trimming took 4 bases from V and 7 from J; bases not matched to a gene: 9.

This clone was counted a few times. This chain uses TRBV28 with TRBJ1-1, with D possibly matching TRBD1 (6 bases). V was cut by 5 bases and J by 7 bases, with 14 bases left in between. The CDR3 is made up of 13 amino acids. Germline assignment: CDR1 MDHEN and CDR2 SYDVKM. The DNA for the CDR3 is TGTGCCAGCAGTCCGAATTACAGGGATGAAGCTTTCTTT. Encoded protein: CASSPNYRDEAFF.

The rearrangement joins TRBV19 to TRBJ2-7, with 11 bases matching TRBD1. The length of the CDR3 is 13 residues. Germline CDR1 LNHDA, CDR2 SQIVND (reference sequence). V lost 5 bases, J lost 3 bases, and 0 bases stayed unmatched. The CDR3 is CASSGTGGYEQYF. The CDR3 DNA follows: TGTGCCAGTAGTGGGACAGGGGGCTACGAGCAGTACTTC.

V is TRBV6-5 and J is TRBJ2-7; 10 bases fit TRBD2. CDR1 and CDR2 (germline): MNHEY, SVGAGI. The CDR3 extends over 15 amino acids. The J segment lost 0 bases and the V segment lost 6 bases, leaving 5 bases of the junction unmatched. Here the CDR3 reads CASRSLAGSSYEQYF. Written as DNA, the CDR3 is TGTGCCAGCAGGTCACTAGCGGGAAGCTCCTACGAGCAGTACTTC.

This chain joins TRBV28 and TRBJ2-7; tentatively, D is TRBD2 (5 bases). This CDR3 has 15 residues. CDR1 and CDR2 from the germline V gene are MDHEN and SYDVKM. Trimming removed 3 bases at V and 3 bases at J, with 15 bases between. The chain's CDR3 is CASSFTLGGSYEQYF. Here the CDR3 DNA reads TGTGCCAGCAGTTTCACCCTAGGTGGGAGCTACGAGCAGTACTTC.

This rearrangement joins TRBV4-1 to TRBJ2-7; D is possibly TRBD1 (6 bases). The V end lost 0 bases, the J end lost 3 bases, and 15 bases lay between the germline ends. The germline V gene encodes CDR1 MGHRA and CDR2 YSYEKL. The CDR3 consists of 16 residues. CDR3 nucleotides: TGCGCCAGCAGCCAAGATCTGCGACAGGCTGTCTACGAGCAGTACTTC. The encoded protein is CASSQDLRQAVYEQYF.

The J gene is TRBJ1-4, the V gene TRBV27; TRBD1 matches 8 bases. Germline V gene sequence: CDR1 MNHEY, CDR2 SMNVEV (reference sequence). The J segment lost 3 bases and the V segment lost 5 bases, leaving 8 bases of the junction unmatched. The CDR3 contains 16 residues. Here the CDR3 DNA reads TGTGCCAGCAGTCTAACGGGACAGGCCTCTAATGAAAAACTGTTTTTT. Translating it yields CASSLTGQASNEKLFF.